Shown below are 17 T cell receptor beta chains from a single sample sequenced in a study of T cells in Graves' hyperthyroidism and ophthalmopathy. The CDR3 regions of TCR beta were amplified from RNA transcripts. A set of HTBI primers served as the primers for a first-round RT-PCR of the TCR CDR3. TCRdb re-called the multiplex PCR reads through MiXCR, storing one row per CDR3 protein. The table has 380,000 or so distinct CDR3 sequences, about a fifth seen once. The sample taken for sequencing was blood. Receptor source: a woman younger than 35 with Graves' hyperthyroidism.

This clonotype was detected only once. The chain joins TRBV5-1 to TRBJ1-2; D unresolved. V dropped 1 base and J dropped 2 bases, with 9 bases sitting between them. CDR3 length equals 14 residues. Germline loops: CDR1 SGHRS, CDR2 YFSETQ. CDR3 sequence (DNA): TGCGCCAGCAGCTTGCCTACCGCCAACTATGGCTACACCTTC. It translates to CASSLPTANYGYTF. The full variable domain, rest sourced from reference TRBV5-1 and TRBJ1-2, is KAGVTQTPRYLIKTRGQQVTLSCSPISGHRSVSWYQQTPGQGLQFLFEYFSETQRNKGNFPGRFSGRQFSNSRSEMNVSTLELGDSALYLCASSLPTANYGYTFGSGTRLTVV.

This clonotype has a count of ten or more. The rearrangement links TRBV6-1 to TRBJ2-7; D tentatively reads TRBD1 or TRBD2 (5 bases each). The CDR3 is 13 amino acids. Looked up from germline, CDR1 is MNHNS and CDR2 is SASEGT. V lost 4 bases to trimming and J lost 2 bases, with 9 bases between them. DNA for the CDR3: TGTGCCAGCAGTGCCCGGGGCCCCTACGAGCAGTACTTC. This translates into CASSARGPYEQYF.

This clonotype was counted at least ten times. The chain joins TRBV6-5 to TRBJ2-7, with TRBD2 matching 13 bases. Germline V gene sequence: CDR1 MNHEY, CDR2 SVGAGI. The J segment lost 9 bases and the V segment lost 0 bases, leaving 11 bases of the junction unmatched. The CDR3 extends over 17 amino acids. Here the CDR3 reads CASSYSTGTSGAPWQYF. The CDR3 nucleotides read TGTGCCAGCAGTTACTCGACAGGGACTAGCGGGGCCCCTTGGCAGTACTTC.

This clonotype was observed at least ten times. The chain links TRBV27 to TRBJ1-5; D is possibly TRBD1 (5 bases). CDR1 and CDR2 from the germline V gene are MNHEY and SMNVEV (reference sequence). The CDR3 consists of 13 residues. The V end was cut by 2 bases, the J end by 8 bases, with 10 bases between. In DNA, the CDR3 is TGTGCCAGCAGTTTAGGGGGTTCTAAGCCCCAGCATTTT. This encodes CASSLGGSKPQHF.

This clonotype was seen ten or more times. The chain carries TRBV6-5 and TRBJ1-1, with unresolved D. V gave up 4 bases and J gave up 2 bases, with 14 bases separating them. This CDR3 region has 15 residues. CDR1 and CDR2 from the germline V gene are MNHEY and SVGAGI. DNA for the CDR3: TGTGCCAGCAGTTCCCAGGTTACCTCTAACACTGAAGCTTTCTTT. Translating gives CASSSQVTSNTEAFF.

The genes are TRBV7-9 and TRBJ1-1, with TRBD1 as a possible D gene (5 bases). V shed 1 base and J shed 0 bases, with 9 bases lying between them. This CDR3 is 15 amino acids long. Germline V gene lookup returns CDR1 SEHNR and CDR2 FQNEAQ (reference sequence). In DNA, the CDR3 is TGTGCCAGCAGCTTAGGAGAGGGGCTGAACACTGAAGCTTTCTTT. Protein sequence: CASSLGEGLNTEAFF.

This chain links TRBV6-2 or TRBV6-3 with TRBJ1-2, with D possibly being TRBD1 (5 bases). V dropped 6 bases and J dropped 0 bases, with 14 bases sitting between them. The germline gives CDR1 MNHEY, CDR2 SVGEGT. CDR3 length: 15 residues. CDR3 DNA: TGTGCCAGCAGGGAGAGACAGCGAACTAACTATGGCTACACCTTC. It translates to CASRERQRTNYGYTF.

The chain combines TRBV4-1 with TRBJ2-7, with 7 bases matching TRBD1. V lost 3 bases, J lost 3 bases, and 17 bases stayed unmatched. The CDR3 length is 18 residues. Germline values: CDR1 MGHRA, CDR2 YSYEKL. CDR3 sequence (DNA): TGCGCCAGCAGCCATACTAAACAGGGGACCCCCACTAACTACGAGCAGTACTTC. Translating it yields CASSHTKQGTPTNYEQYF.

This clonotype was recorded many times. This chain uses TRBV11-2 with TRBJ2-7; D may correspond to TRBD1 or TRBD2 (5 bases each). Germline loops: CDR1 SGHAT, CDR2 FQNNGV. CDR3 size: 13 residues. V was trimmed by 1 base and J by 5 bases, leaving 9 bases between them. The CDR3 region has the DNA TGTGCCAGCAGCTTAGGCAGGGAGAACGAGCAGTACTTC. It encodes CASSLGRENEQYF.

This clonotype showed up many times. The chain uses TRBV5-1 and TRBJ1-2; possible D gene TRBD1, 5 bases. Germline lookup yields CDR1 SGHRS and CDR2 YFSETQ. CDR3 length: 12 amino acids. This CDR3 is CATGPDNYGYTF. The DNA for the CDR3 is TGCGCTACGGGGCCGGATAACTATGGCTACACCTTC.

This clonotype was found many times. The chain employs TRBV28 and TRBJ1-2; 7 nucleotides match TRBD1. The V segment lost 5 bases and the J segment 8 bases; nucleotides outside the gene matches: 14. The V gene's germline CDR1 is MDHEN and CDR2 SYDVKM. The CDR3 covers 15 residues. CDR3 sequence (DNA): TGTGCCAGCAGTACACCCCGGGACAGTCTGTTGGGCTACACCTTC. Amino acid sequence: CASSTPRDSLLGYTF.

The sample holds many counts of this clonotype. The V call is TRBV7-3, the J call TRBJ1-2, with D unclear. CDR3 length: 13 residues. CDR1 is SGHTA, CDR2 FQGTGA, per germline. V shed 6 bases and J shed 3 bases, with 11 bases lying between them. The CDR3 here is CASRSNGDYGYTF. The CDR3 DNA follows: TGTGCCAGCAGGTCTAACGGGGACTATGGCTACACCTTC.

This clonotype was observed many times. The V call is TRBV19, the J call TRBJ1-5; TRBD1 matches 7 bases. The CDR3 has 14 amino acids. Per the germline V gene, CDR1 is LNHDA and CDR2 is SQIVND (reference sequence). V gave up 7 bases and J gave up 6 bases; unmatched junction bases: 9. The DNA of the CDR3 is TGTGCCAGTACCCTGAGGACAGGCAGTCAGCCCCAGCATTTT. Protein product: CASTLRTGSQPQHF.

This chain connects TRBV6-5 to TRBJ2-5; D unclear. Looked up from germline, CDR1 is MNHEY and CDR2 is SVGAGI. The CDR3 loop spans 15 amino acids. The V gene lost 0 bases and the J gene lost 4 bases, with 12 bases spanning the gap. DNA of the CDR3: TGTGCCAGCAGTTACTCCGTGGGCCTAGGAGAGACCCAGTACTTC. Amino acids: CASSYSVGLGETQYF.

The table lists this clonotype with many counts. V usage is TRBV5-1 and J usage is TRBJ2-7; D possibly corresponds to TRBD1 (6 bases). The ends were cut back, 5 bases at V and 2 bases at J, with 8 bases in the middle. The CDR3 has 12 residues. CDR1 and CDR2 (germline): SGHRS, YFSETQ. DNA of the CDR3: TGCGCCAGCAGAGAGGGGGCCTACGAGCAGTACTTC. Its translation is CASREGAYEQYF.

The chain combines TRBV12-3 or TRBV12-4 with TRBJ1-1, with a weak D call TRBD1 (6 bases). Trimming removed 2 bases at V and 6 bases at J, with 10 bases between. This CDR3 is 13 amino acids long. The CDR3 here is CASSLRQASEAFF. As DNA, the CDR3 is TGTGCCAGCAGTTTACGACAGGCCTCTGAAGCTTTCTTT.

The chain carries TRBV24-1 and TRBJ1-2; D not certain. V was cut by 5 bases and J by 3 bases, with 6 bases left in between. The V gene's germline CDR1 is KGHDR and CDR2 SFDVKD. The CDR3 is 12 amino acids. In DNA, the CDR3 is TGTGCCACCAGTGGGACCGACTATGGCTACACCTTC. Protein product: CATSGTDYGYTF.